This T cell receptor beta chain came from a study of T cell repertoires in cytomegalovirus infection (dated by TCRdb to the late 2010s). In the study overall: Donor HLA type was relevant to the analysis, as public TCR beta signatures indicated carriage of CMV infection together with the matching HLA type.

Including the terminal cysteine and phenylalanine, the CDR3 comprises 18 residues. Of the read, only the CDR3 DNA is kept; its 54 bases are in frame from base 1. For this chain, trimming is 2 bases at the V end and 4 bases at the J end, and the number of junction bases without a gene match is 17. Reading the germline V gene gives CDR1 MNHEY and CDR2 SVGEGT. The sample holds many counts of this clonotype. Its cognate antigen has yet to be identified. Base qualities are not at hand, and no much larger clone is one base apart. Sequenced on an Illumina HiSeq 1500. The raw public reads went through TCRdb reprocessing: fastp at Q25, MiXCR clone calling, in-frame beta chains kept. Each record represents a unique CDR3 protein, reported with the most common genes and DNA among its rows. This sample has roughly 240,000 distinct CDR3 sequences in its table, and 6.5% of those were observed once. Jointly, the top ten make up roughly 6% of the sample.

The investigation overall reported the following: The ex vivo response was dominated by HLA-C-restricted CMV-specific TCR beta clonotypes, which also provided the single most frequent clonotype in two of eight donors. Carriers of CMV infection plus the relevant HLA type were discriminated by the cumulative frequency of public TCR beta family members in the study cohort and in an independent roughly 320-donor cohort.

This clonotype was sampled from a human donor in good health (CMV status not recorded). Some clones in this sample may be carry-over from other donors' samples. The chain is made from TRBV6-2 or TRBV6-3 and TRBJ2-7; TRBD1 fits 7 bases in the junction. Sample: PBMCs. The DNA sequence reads TGTGCCAGCAGTTACATCTTTCTGAGGGGGCAAGCGAGGTACGAGCAGTACTTC. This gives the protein CASSYIFLRGQARYEQYF.